Shown below are 15 T cell receptor beta chains from a single sample sequenced in a study of PD-1 blockade in mismatch repair-deficient tumors. Measured with immunoSEQ multiplex PCR; TCRdb has only the in-frame clones, and not every one. The repertoire holds more than 95,000 clones, with about 85% as singletons. Sequenced material: peripheral blood, taken 44 weeks after starting pembrolizumab. These receptors all come from an adult with mismatch repair-deficient cancer.

This clone was counted once. V is TRBV5-5 and J is TRBJ1-2, with TRBD1 as a possible D gene (6 bases). V was trimmed by 4 bases and J by 5 bases, leaving 18 bases between them. The CDR3 has 15 amino acids. The germline V gene encodes CDR1 SGHKS and CDR2 YYEKEE (reference sequence). Written as DNA, the CDR3 is TGTGCCAGCAGCGGTTTGGGGGGCGCGCAATATGGCTACACCTTC. Translated, it gives CASSGLGGAQYGYTF.

The V and J genes are TRBV11-3 and TRBJ2-1, with D perhaps matching TRBD2 (6 bases). The CDR3 contains 17 residues. The ends were cut back, 5 bases at V and 12 bases at J, with 29 bases in the middle. Germline loops: CDR1 SGHNT, CDR2 YENEEA. Here the CDR3 DNA reads TGTGCCAGCAGCCTTAGTGGGGGGATCGCACCTAAAGTAGGGCAGTTCTTC. As protein: CASSLSGGIAPKVGQFF.

The chain links TRBV6-1 to TRBJ1-4; 7 nucleotides match TRBD1. The CDR3 loop spans 18 amino acids. The germline V gene encodes CDR1 MNHNS and CDR2 SASEGT. V lost 0 bases to trimming and J lost 7 bases; unmatched junction nucleotides: 14. CDR3 bases: TGTGCCAGCAGTGAAGCGGGGGGCGACAGGGCACAGGGTGAAAAACTGTTTTTT. Translation gives CASSEAGGDRAQGEKLFF.

The rearrangement joins TRBV4-1 to TRBJ2-3, with a tentative D call TRBD1 (6 bases). Germline V CDR1 and CDR2: MGHRA, YSYEKL. The ends were cut back, 4 bases at V and 4 bases at J, with 18 bases in the middle. This CDR3 spans 16 amino acids. Here the CDR3 reads CASSPYRVIVPDTQYF. CDR3 bases: TGCGCCAGCAGCCCGTACAGGGTGATCGTCCCAGATACGCAGTATTTT.

The genes are TRBV5-4 and TRBJ2-7, with 7 bases matching TRBD2. Germline V gives CDR1 SGHNT, CDR2 YYREEE (reference sequence). The CDR3 has 14 residues. V dropped 4 bases and J dropped 5; count of bases not matched to a gene: 9. The CDR3 reads CASSRPSGGHEQYF. CDR3 in DNA: TGTGCCAGCAGCCGCCCTAGCGGTGGCCACGAGCAGTACTTC.

This chain uses TRBV5-1 with TRBJ2-1; D possibly corresponds to TRBD1 (6 bases). Germline-derived CDR1 and CDR2 are SGHRS and YFSETQ. The CDR3 spans 14 residues. V lost 7 bases, J lost 3 bases, and 14 bases lay in between. CDR3 protein: CASAGRDNYNEQFF. In DNA, the CDR3 is TGCGCCAGCGCGGGTCGGGACAACTACAATGAGCAGTTCTTC.

The chain employs TRBV28 and TRBJ2-7; 8 positions agree with TRBD1. Germline V gene lookup returns CDR1 MDHEN and CDR2 SYDVKM. J was trimmed by 2 bases and V by 8 bases; bases with no gene match: 8. The CDR3 consists of 14 residues. Written as DNA, the CDR3 is TGTGCCAGCTCCTCAGGACAGGGTACCTACGAGCAGTACTTC. The encoded protein is CASSSGQGTYEQYF. The whole variable domain, remainder taken from reference TRBV28 and TRBJ2-7, is DVKVTQSSRYLVKRTGEKVFLECVQDMDHENMFWYRQDPGLGLRLIYFSYDVKMKEKGDIPEGYSVSREKKERFSLILESASTNQTSMYLCASSSGQGTYEQYFGPGTRLTVT.

The V call is TRBV7-9, the J call TRBJ1-1; weak D call: TRBD1 (6 bases). The CDR3 extends over 13 amino acids. Germline V gene data show CDR1 as SEHNR and CDR2 as FQNEAQ (reference sequence). V was cut by 4 bases and J by 7 bases, with 13 bases left in between. In nucleotides, the CDR3 is TGTGCCAGCAGCTCGGGGGGGGGCATTGAAGCTTTCTTT. Translating it yields CASSSGGGIEAFF.

The V gene is TRBV5-1, the J gene TRBJ2-7; D is ambiguous. V lost 4 bases and J lost 6, with 20 bases in between. This CDR3 comprises 15 residues. Germline CDR1 and CDR2: SGHRS and YFSETQ. This CDR3 is CASSPAGSTTSEQYF. CDR3 bases: TGCGCCAGCAGCCCCGCTGGCTCAACAACCTCCGAGCAGTACTTC.

The V gene is TRBV11-3, the J gene TRBJ2-3, with 8 bases fitting TRBD1. The trim removed 7 bases at V and 5 bases at J, leaving 8 bases unmatched. CDR1 SGHNT and CDR2 YENEEA come from the germline V gene. This CDR3 comprises 14 residues. This CDR3 is CASTPRGTGDTQYF. The DNA for the CDR3 is TGTGCCAGCACCCCGAGGGGGACAGGAGATACGCAGTATTTT. Drawing the rest from reference TRBV11-3 and TRBJ2-3, the complete variable domain is EAGVVQSPRYKIIEKKQPVAFWCNPISGHNTLYWYLQNLGQGPELLIRYENEEAVDDSQLPKDRFSAERLKGVDSTLKIQPAELGDSAVYLCASTPRGTGDTQYFGPGTRLTVL.

This clone occurred a few times. J is TRBJ2-7 and V is TRBV6-6, with D possibly TRBD1 on 5 matching bases. The CDR3 totals 15 residues. Trimming removed 0 bases at V and 0 bases at J, with 9 bases between. Looked up from germline, CDR1 is MNHNY and CDR2 is SVGAGI (reference sequence). The CDR3 here is CASSYSVDSSYEQYF. Written as DNA, the CDR3 is TGTGCCAGCAGTTACTCGGTCGACAGCTCCTACGAGCAGTACTTC.

The CDR3 nucleotides are TGTGCCAGCAGCGGGGACTGGTACAATGAGCAGTTCTTC. Amino acid sequence: CASSGDWYNEQFF. The chain is built from TRBV7-2 and TRBJ2-1, with a tentative D call TRBD2 (6 bases). The CDR3 is 13 amino acids. Germline V lookup: CDR1 SGHTA, CDR2 FQGNSA. With 5 bases removed from V and 4 bases from J, the gap between germline ends came to 9 bases. Full variable domain (outside the CDR3, taken from reference TRBV7-2 and TRBJ2-1): GAGVSQSPSNKVTEKGKDVELRCDPISGHTALYWYRQSLGQGLEFLIYFQGNSAPDKSGLPSDRFSAERTGGSVSTLTIQRTQQEDSAVYLCASSGDWYNEQFFGPGTRLTVL.

This clone is a singleton in its sample. The rearrangement joins TRBV11-3 to TRBJ2-7; the match to TRBD2 covers 14 bases. Germline V gene data show CDR1 as SGHNT and CDR2 as YENEEA. CDR3 length: 14 residues. V trimming: 5 bases; J trimming: 7 bases; junction bases outside the gene matches: 4. The CDR3 coding sequence is TGTGCCAGCAGCGGGACTAGCGGGAGAGGGGAGCAGTACTTC. Protein product: CASSGTSGRGEQYF.

The chain carries TRBV10-3 and TRBJ1-3; D may be TRBD1 (5 bases). V dropped 0 bases and J dropped 2 bases, with 11 bases sitting between them. The CDR3 sequence is 16 residues long. The germline CDR1 and CDR2 sequences are ENHRY and SYGVKD. The CDR3 DNA reads TGTGCCATCAGTGAGTCTGAAGGGGTGGCTGGAAACACCATATATTTT. Protein: CAISESEGVAGNTIYF.

This chain links TRBV7-9 with TRBJ2-7, with TRBD1 identical over 7 bases. The V and J ends lost 5 bases and 9 bases, in that order; junction bases with no gene match: 13. The length of the CDR3 is 14 residues. CDR1 and CDR2 from the germline V gene are SEHNR and FQNEAQ (reference sequence). CDR3 in amino acids: CASSTPGQSFGQYF. The CDR3 region has the DNA TGTGCCAGCAGCACCCCGGGACAGTCCTTCGGGCAGTACTTC.